The 15 T cell receptor beta chains below all came from one sample that was sequenced in a study of PD-L1 blockade in urothelial cancer (dated by TCRdb to about 2017). Libraries were constructed by the immunoSEQ multiplex PCR assay. TCRdb provides this immuneACCESS table in a form limited to in-frame rearrangements. Some clones are lacking; in checked studies, under half of them reflect an unresolved V gene, and why the rest are absent is not known. The sample table contains about 51,000 clones; only one count was recorded for around 88% of them. The ten largest account for 16% of the sample. The sequencing here drew on PBMCs, taken around atezolizumab (anti-PD-L1) treatment. These TCRs come from a man aged 55 to 70 with urothelial cancer.

In the case of this clone: Different DNA sequences within this sample yield the same CDR3. The V and J genes are TRBV5-1 and TRBJ1-2, with D uncertain. Per the germline V gene, CDR1 is SGHRS and CDR2 is YFSETQ. The CDR3 covers 13 residues. V was shortened by 0 bases and J by 3 bases, with 6 bases between the two germline ends. This chain's CDR3 is CASSLDGDYGYTF. The CDR3, as DNA: TGCGCCAGCAGCTTGGACGGAGACTATGGCTACACCTTC.

The chain combines TRBV6-5 with TRBJ1-2; no definite D call. V lost 2 bases to trimming and J lost 4 bases, with 8 bases between them. From germline, CDR1 is MNHEY and CDR2 SVGAGI. The CDR3 totals 13 residues. The CDR3 reads CASSYRQVYGYTF. CDR3 bases: TGTGCCAGCAGTTACAGGCAGGTCTATGGCTACACCTTC.

The rearrangement uses TRBV27 and TRBJ1-4; the D gene is possibly TRBD1 (6 bases). V lost 8 bases and J lost 6, with 16 bases in between. The CDR3 length is 14 residues. The germline CDR1 and CDR2 sequences are MNHEY and SMNVEV (reference sequence). CDR3 sequence reads: CASGGQTYYEKLFF. The CDR3 DNA reads TGTGCCAGCGGCGGACAGACTTACTATGAAAAACTGTTTTTT.

A single count supports this clone. This sequence joins TRBV6-4 and TRBJ2-5, with D possibly matching TRBD1 (6 bases). The ends were cut back, 2 bases at V and 3 bases at J, with 19 bases in the middle. There are 17 residues in the CDR3. Germline V lookup: CDR1 MRHNA, CDR2 SNTAGT. CDR3 nucleotides: TGTGCCAGCAGTGACCTACAGGGCCTAAAAGGGAAAGAGACCCAGTACTTC. Translation: CASSDLQGLKGKETQYF.

The rearrangement links TRBV5-4 to TRBJ1-2; TRBD1 aligns across 12 bases. The trim removed 4 bases at V and 4 bases at J, leaving 5 bases unmatched. This CDR3 is built from 15 residues. Germline assignment: CDR1 SGHNT and CDR2 YYREEE (reference sequence). Here the CDR3 reads CASSPGQGAGYGYTF. The CDR3 nucleotides are TGTGCCAGCAGCCCGGGACAGGGGGCCGGCTATGGCTACACCTTC.

This chain uses TRBV9 with TRBJ2-3; D gene unclear. This CDR3 comprises 16 residues. The germline V and J ends were trimmed by 3 bases and 0 bases, with 14 bases remaining between them. Germline values: CDR1 SGDLS, CDR2 YYNGEE. In nucleotides, the CDR3 is TGTGCCAGCAGCGCCCCTGAGGCAGAAAGCACAGATACGCAGTATTTT. It codes for CASSAPEAESTDTQYF.

To note about this clone: The identical CDR3 is also encoded by other nucleotide sequences in the sample. The V call is TRBV2, the J call TRBJ2-7; a weak D match, TRBD2 (7 bases). V dropped 8 bases and J dropped 2 bases, with 10 bases sitting between them. The CDR3 loop spans 12 amino acids. Per the germline V gene, CDR1 is SNHLY and CDR2 is FYNNEI. The CDR3 here is CASRGAAYEQYF. The CDR3 nucleotides are TGTGCCAGCCGGGGGGCAGCCTACGAGCAGTACTTC.

This chain joins TRBV27 and TRBJ1-1; the match to TRBD1 covers 7 bases. This CDR3 is 17 amino acids long. Germline CDR1 is MNHEY and CDR2 is SMNVEV (reference sequence). The ends lost 6 bases at V and 2 bases at J; junction bases unmatched: 15. The chain's CDR3 is CASSPRAGGIRNTEAFF. The CDR3 nucleotides are TGTGCCAGCAGCCCAAGGGCAGGGGGGATCCGTAACACTGAAGCTTTCTTT.

V and J are TRBV5-4 and TRBJ2-7; a weak D match, TRBD1 (6 bases). This CDR3 comprises 15 residues. Trimming stripped 0 bases from V and 2 bases from J, with 12 bases between. Germline V CDR1 and CDR2: SGHNT, YYREEE (reference sequence). CDR3: CASSLARGRAYEQYF. DNA of the CDR3: TGTGCCAGCAGCTTGGCCAGGGGTAGAGCCTACGAGCAGTACTTC.

The chain links TRBV11-2 to TRBJ2-1; TRBD1 matches 11 bases. J was trimmed by 3 bases and V by 3 bases; bases with no gene match: 4. This CDR3 contains 16 residues. Germline V CDR1 and CDR2: SGHAT, FQNNGV. In nucleotides, the CDR3 is TGTGCCAGCAGCTTTCCCGGGACAGGGGGCTACAATGAGCAGTTCTTC. Translating gives CASSFPGTGGYNEQFF.

The chain is built from TRBV2 and TRBJ2-5, with 11 bases aligning to TRBD2. The J segment lost 2 bases and the V segment lost 5 bases, leaving 7 bases of the junction unmatched. CDR3 size: 16 residues. Per the germline V gene, CDR1 is SNHLY and CDR2 is FYNNEI. CDR3 coding DNA: TGTGCCAGCAGTTTGGGACTAGCGGTTACGCAAGAGACCCAGTACTTC. Protein sequence: CASSLGLAVTQETQYF.

The chain joins TRBV7-9 to TRBJ2-7, with TRBD2 identical over 9 bases. Germline lookup yields CDR1 SEHNR and CDR2 FQNEAQ (reference sequence). The length of the CDR3 is 17 residues. J was trimmed by 2 bases and V by 2 bases; bases with no gene match: 10. This CDR3 is CASSLIRLAATTYEQYF. The CDR3 coding sequence is TGTGCCAGCAGCTTAATCCGACTAGCGGCTACAACCTACGAGCAGTACTTC.

The chain combines TRBV5-4 with TRBJ1-5; D call uncertain. Germline CDR1 and CDR2: SGHNT and YYREEE (reference sequence). The ends were cut back, 1 base at V and 0 bases at J, with 5 bases in the middle. This CDR3 spans 14 amino acids. The CDR3, as DNA: TGTGCCAGCAGCTTGTGGGCTAGCAATCAGCCCCAGCATTTT. Translating it yields CASSLWASNQPQHF.

The genes are TRBV6-5 and TRBJ1-4; perhaps TRBD1 as D (6 bases). CDR1 and CDR2 (germline): MNHEY, SVGAGI. The CDR3 contains 15 residues. Trimming stripped 5 bases from V and 5 bases from J, with 15 bases between. CDR3 in amino acids: CASSRTEVPNEKLFF. The CDR3 nucleotides are TGTGCCAGCAGTAGGACAGAGGTTCCAAATGAAAAACTGTTTTTT.

The chain couples TRBV9 to TRBJ1-3, with 7 bases lining up with TRBD1. This CDR3 spans 15 amino acids. Trimming removed 3 bases from V and 6 bases from J; junction bases left unmatched: 9. Germline V gene data show CDR1 as SGDLS and CDR2 as YYNGEE. DNA for the CDR3: TGTGCCAGCAGCGCCAGGGACAGTATTGTAAACACCATATATTTT. The encoded protein is CASSARDSIVNTIYF. Looking up the rest from reference TRBV9 and TRBJ1-3 gives the full variable domain: DSGVTQTPKHLITATGQRVTLRCSPRSGDLSVYWYQQSLDQGLQFLIQYYNGEERAKGNILERFSAQQFPDLHSELNLSSLELGDSALYFCASSARDSIVNTIYFGEGSWLTVV.